This T cell receptor (beta chain) was recovered during a study of blood T cell repertoires in COVID-19. About the study: Collection of acute and convalescent COVID-19 samples took place in the United States, Italy and Spain. Sample material is recorded as cDNA or gDNA derived from T cells, B-cell-depleted T cells, or PBMCs.

Enrollment of patients from Seattle took place during active infection, with longitudinal follow-up. Measured with immunoSEQ multiplex PCR; TCRdb has only the in-frame clones, and not every one. The data show 180,000 or so clones, with approximately 83% seen just once and 6.5% to 9% held by the top ten. V lost 0 bases and J lost 8, with 11 bases in between. Germline-derived CDR1 and CDR2 are SGHRS and YFSETQ. The CDR3 covers 14 residues. The sequence came from a woman between 35 and 50 years old with COVID-19, enrolled during active disease. The chain joins TRBV5-1 to TRBJ1-4; D is ambiguous. The material sequenced was peripheral blood. CDR3 in amino acids: CASSLDTLGEKLFF. The CDR3 region has the DNA TGCGCCAGCAGCTTGGACACACTCGGGGAAAAACTGTTTTTT.